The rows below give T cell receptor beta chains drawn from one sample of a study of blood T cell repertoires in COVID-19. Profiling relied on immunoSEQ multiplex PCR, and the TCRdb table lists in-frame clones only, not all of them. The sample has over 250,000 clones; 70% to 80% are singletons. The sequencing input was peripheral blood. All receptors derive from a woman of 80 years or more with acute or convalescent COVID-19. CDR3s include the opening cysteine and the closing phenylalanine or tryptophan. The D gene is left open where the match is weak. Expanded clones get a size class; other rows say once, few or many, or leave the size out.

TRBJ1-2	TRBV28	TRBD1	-	TGTGCCAGCAGCTTCGACAGGGGACGAGGCTACACCTTC	CASSFDRGRGYTF
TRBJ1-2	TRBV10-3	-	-	TGTGCCATCAGTAGAACCCAGGGAGGCTATGGCTACACCTTC	CAISRTQGGYGYTF
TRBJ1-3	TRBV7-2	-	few	TGTGCCAGCAGCCCCCAAGGAGGGCAGGGAGGTGGAAACACCATATATTTT	CASSPQGGQGGGNTIYF
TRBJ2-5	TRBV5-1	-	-	TGCGCCAGCAGCTTGGGTGGGGGCGAGGAGACCCAGTACTTC	CASSLGGGEETQYF
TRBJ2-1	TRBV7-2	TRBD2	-	TGTGCCAGCAGCTTAGAAGCGGGAGTACGGTTCTTC	CASSLEAGVRFF
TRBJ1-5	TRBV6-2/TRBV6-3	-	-	TGTGCCAGCAGTTCTAACGACAGGACTAGCAATCAGCCCCAGCATTTT	CASSSNDRTSNQPQHF
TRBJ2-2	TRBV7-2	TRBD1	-	TGTGCCAGCAGCTTATACCAGGGGGACGGGGAGCTGTTTTTT	CASSLYQGDGELFF
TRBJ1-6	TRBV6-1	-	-	TGTGCCAGCAGTGAACGGCCAGTGGGGGGCTCCTATAATTCACCCCTCCACTTT	CASSERPVGGSYNSPLHF
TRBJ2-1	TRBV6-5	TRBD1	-	TGTGCCACCGACTCGACAGGGTTTGATGAGCAGTTCTTC	CATDSTGFDEQFF
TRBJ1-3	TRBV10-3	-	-	TGTGCCATTCGGGACACGGCGGACTCTGGAAACACCATATATTTT	CAIRDTADSGNTIYF